The present T cell receptor beta chain was sequenced within a study of T-cell reconstitution after alpha-beta-depleted transplantation in children. The CDR3 covers 12 residues. V shed 9 bases and J shed 3 bases, with 11 bases lying between them. Germline values: CDR1 LNHDA, CDR2 SQIVND (reference sequence). For TCRbeta, the library was prepared with unique molecular identifiers. TCRdb recomputed calls from the PCR reads with MiXCR, one row per CDR3 protein. The data contain roughly 490,000 distinct CDR3 sequences, about an eighth of them singletons. Notes on this clonotype: Its antigen is unknown.

Findings and caveats of the study: Roughly two months post-transplant, alpha-beta T cells reportedly originated from several hundred graft clones that had expanded.

The chain uses TRBV19 and TRBJ2-5; D remains unclear. Source: PBMCs, mostly from graft donor cells, taken 180 days after TCRalphabeta/CD19-depleted stem cell transplant. The source is a female patient aged 2-10 years who had a stem cell transplant for aplastic anemia, so the T cells may come from the graft donor. Here the CDR3 reads CARATRKETQYF. The DNA for the CDR3 is TGTGCCAGGGCGACACGCAAAGAGACCCAGTACTTC.